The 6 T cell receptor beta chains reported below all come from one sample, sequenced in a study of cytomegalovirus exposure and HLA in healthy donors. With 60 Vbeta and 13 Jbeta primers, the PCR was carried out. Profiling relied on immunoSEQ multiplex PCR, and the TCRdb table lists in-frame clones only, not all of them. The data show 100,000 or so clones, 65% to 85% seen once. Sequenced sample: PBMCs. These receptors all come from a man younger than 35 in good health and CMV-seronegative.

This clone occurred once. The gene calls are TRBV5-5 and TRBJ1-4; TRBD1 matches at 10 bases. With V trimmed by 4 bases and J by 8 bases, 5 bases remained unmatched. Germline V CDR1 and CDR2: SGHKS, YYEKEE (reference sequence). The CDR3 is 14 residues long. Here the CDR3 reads CASSAGQGWEKLFF. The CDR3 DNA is TGTGCCAGCAGCGCGGGACAGGGGTGGGAAAAACTGTTTTTT.

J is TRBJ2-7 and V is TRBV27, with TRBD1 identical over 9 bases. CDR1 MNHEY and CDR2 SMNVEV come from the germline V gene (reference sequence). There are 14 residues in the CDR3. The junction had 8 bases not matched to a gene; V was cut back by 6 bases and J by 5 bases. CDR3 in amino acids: CASSLNRGPHEQYF. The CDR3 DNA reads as TGTGCCAGCAGCCTGAACAGGGGGCCCCACGAGCAGTACTTC.

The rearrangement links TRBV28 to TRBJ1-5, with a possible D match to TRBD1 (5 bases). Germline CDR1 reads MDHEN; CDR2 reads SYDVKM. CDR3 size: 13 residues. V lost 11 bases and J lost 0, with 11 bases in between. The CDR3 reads CALGQYSNQPQHF. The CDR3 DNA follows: TGTGCCTTGGGGCAGTATAGCAATCAGCCCCAGCATTTT.

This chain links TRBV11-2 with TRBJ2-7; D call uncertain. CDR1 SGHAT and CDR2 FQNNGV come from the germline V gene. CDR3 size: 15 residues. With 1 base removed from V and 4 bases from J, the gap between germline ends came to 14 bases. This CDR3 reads CASSLAPSTVYEQYF. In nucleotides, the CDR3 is TGTGCCAGCAGCTTAGCGCCGTCTACAGTTTACGAGCAGTACTTC.

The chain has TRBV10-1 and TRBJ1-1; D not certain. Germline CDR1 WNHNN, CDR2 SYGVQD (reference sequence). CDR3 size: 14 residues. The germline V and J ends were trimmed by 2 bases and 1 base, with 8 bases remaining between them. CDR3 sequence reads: CASSESEGNTEAFF. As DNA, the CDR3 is TGCGCCAGCAGTGAGAGTGAGGGGAACACTGAAGCTTTCTTT.

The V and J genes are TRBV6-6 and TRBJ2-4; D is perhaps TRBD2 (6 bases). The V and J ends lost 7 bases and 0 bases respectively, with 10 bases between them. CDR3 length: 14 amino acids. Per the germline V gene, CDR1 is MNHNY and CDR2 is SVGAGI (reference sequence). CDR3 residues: CASMPEGAKNIQYF. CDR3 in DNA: TGTGCCAGCATGCCGGAGGGAGCCAAAAACATTCAGTACTTC.